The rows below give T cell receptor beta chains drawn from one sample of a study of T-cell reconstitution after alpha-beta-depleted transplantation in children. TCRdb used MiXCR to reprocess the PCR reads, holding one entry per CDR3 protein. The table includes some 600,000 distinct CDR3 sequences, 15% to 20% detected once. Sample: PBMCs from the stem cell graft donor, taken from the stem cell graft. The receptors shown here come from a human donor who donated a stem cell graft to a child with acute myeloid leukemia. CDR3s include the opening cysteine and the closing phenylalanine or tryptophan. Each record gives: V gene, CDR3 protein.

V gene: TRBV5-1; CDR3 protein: CASSYSPLDGYTF
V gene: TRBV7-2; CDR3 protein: CASSSSLGLRFQETQYF
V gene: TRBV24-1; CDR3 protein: CATSDLQGISTDTQYF
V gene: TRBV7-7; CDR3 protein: CASSEEQGSKLFF
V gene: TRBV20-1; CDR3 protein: CSARDPGQGHTEAFF
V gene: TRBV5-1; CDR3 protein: CASSLGQGLGGNTEAFF
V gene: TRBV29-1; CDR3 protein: CSVGEVAGELFF
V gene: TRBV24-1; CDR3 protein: CATSDSGTEAFF
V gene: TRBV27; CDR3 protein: CASSLGTGYYNEQFF
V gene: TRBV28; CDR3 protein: CASGTSGEYNEQFF
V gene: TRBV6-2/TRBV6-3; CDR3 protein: CASSADLPNTEAFF
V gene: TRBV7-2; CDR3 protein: CASSLVGETSQPQHF
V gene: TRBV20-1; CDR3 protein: CSAPTGHGAKPQHF
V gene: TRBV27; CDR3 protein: CASSLGHSYEQYF
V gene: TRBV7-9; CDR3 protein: CASSLPLGQPNTEAFF
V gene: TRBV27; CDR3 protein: CASSFSGEGYEQYF
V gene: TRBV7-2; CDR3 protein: CASRQTVTYGYTF
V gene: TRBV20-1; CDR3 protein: CSARWAPKTMNTEAFF
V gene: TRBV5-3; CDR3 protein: CAMSPDLNYGYTF
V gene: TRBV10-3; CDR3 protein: CAISELDMRQGGNEQFF
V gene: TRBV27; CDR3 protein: CASSYGRPGTYSNQPQHF
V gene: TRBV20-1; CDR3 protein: CSARADSWTPYNEQFF
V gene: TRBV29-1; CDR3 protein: CSVGTGKETQYF
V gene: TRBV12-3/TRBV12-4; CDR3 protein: CASSTSGRGQPQHF
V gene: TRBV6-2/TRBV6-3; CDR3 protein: CASNVRDTDSNQPQHF
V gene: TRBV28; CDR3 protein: CASSPPGQGRGYTF
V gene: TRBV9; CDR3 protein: CASSVSPGGNSPLHF
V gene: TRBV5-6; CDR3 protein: CASSSSLTEKFLYGYTF
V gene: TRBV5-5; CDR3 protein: CASSLDPFGSNQPQHF
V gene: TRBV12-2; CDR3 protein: CASRLASFERRNGYTF
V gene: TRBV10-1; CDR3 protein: CASSDQGANSPLHF
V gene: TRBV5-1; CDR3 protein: CASTRARETQYF
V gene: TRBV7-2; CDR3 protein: CASSPGRDRHNYGYTF
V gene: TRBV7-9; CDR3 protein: CASSSQGLGEQYF